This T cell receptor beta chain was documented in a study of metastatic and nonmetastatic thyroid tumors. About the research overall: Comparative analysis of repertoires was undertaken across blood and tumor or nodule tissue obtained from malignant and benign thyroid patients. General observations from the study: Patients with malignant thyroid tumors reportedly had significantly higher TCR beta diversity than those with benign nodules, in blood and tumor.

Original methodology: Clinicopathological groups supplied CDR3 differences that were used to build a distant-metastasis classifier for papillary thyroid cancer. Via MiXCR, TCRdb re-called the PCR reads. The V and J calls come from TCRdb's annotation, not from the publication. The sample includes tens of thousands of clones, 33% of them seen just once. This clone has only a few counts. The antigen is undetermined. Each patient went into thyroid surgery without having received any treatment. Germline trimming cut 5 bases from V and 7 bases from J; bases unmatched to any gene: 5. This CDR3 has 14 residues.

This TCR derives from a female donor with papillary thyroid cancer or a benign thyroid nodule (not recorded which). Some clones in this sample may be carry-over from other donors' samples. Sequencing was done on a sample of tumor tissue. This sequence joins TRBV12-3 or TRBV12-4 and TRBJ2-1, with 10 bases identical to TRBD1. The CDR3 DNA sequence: TGTGCCAGCAGTATCGACAGGGGGCTAAATGAGCAGTTCTTC. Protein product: CASSIDRGLNEQFF.